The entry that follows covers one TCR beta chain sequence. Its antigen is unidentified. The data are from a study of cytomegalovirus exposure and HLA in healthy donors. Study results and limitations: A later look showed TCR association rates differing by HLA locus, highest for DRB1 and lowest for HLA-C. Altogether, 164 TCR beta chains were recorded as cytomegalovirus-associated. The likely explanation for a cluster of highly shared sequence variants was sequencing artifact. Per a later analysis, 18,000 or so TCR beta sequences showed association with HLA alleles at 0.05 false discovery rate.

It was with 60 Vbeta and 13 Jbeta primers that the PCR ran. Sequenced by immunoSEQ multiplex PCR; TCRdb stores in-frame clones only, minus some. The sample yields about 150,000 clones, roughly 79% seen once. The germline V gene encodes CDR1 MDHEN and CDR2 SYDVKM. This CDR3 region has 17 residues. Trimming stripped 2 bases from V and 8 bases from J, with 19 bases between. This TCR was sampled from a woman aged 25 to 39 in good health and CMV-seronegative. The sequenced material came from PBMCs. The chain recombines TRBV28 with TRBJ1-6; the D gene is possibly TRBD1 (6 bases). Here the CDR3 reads CASSLNIGGQGHSPLHF. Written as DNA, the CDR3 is TGTGCCAGCAGTTTAAATATCGGGGGGCAGGGACATTCACCCCTCCACTTT.